One TCR beta chain is described in this entry. The trim removed 3 bases at V and 6 bases at J, leaving 6 bases unmatched. CDR3 length: 14 amino acids. Germline lookup yields CDR1 SGDLS and CDR2 YYNGEE. The data are from a study of blood T cell repertoires in COVID-19. Study in general: The origin of the acute and convalescent COVID-19 samples was the United States, Italy and Spain. The analysed material was cDNA or gDNA that came from T cells, B-cell-depleted T cells, or PBMCs.

In the authors' methods: How many nucleated cells were present was estimated from reference gene primer amplification. TCRdb keeps only in-frame clones here, not all; method: immunoSEQ multiplex PCR. Clone size and V and J calls were adopted from that table, with D and trimming inferred from the DNA. The repertoire holds about 110,000 clones, 85% seen once, with 3.4% in the top ten. The receptor was derived from a man aged 40-55 years with acute or convalescent COVID-19. V gene TRBV9 combines with J gene TRBJ1-5, with 7 bases matching TRBD1. Material: peripheral blood. Here the CDR3 DNA reads TGTGCCAGCAGCGCAGACTCAGGGGGTCAGCCCCAGCATTTT. Translated, it gives CASSADSGGQPQHF.